This T cell receptor beta chain derives from a study of T cell changes during pregnancy in multiple sclerosis. V shed 5 bases and J 3 bases; nucleotides not matched to a gene: 7. Per the germline V gene, CDR1 is SNHLY and CDR2 is FYNNEI. This CDR3 contains 16 residues. This clone was observed once. The protocol was immunoSEQ multiplex PCR, while the TCRdb copy is restricted to in-frame clones and leaves out a portion. Among roughly 33,000 clones listed, about 90% were seen once. The specimen comprised CD4+ T cells from peripheral blood mononuclear cells, sampled in the third trimester of pregnancy. The sequence derives from a female donor in good health, enrolled as a control in a pregnancy study. The chain has TRBV2 and TRBJ2-2; 9 positions agree with TRBD2. CDR3 in amino acids: CASSLAGPIYTGELFF. In DNA, the CDR3 is TGTGCCAGCAGTCTAGCGGGGCCGATTTACACCGGGGAGCTGTTTTTT.